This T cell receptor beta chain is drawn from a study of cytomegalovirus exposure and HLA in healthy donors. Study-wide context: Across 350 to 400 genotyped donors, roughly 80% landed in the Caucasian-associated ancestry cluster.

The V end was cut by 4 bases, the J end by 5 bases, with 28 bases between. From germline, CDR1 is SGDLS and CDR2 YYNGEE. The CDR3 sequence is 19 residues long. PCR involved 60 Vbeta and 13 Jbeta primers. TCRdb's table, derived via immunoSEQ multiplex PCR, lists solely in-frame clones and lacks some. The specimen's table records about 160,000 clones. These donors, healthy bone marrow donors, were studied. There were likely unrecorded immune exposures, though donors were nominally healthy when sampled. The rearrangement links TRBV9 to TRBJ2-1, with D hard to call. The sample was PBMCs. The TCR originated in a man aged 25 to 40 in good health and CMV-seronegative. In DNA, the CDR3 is TGTGCCAGCAGCCAAGTGGCGGTAGCCCAATATTTATACCACAATGAGCAGTTCTTC. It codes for CASSQVAVAQYLYHNEQFF.